Listed below are T cell receptor beta chains from one sample, sequenced in a study of T-cell reconstitution after alpha-beta-depleted transplantation in children. TCRdb fed the PCR reads into MiXCR, producing one record per CDR3 protein. The sample lists approximately 490,000 distinct CDR3 sequences; around 13% were seen once. Sample: PBMCs from the stem cell graft donor, taken from the stem cell graft. The origin of the receptors is a human donor who donated a stem cell graft to a child with combined immunodeficiency. CDR3s include the opening cysteine and the closing phenylalanine or tryptophan. D genes are given only for firm matches. Rows give clone size only sometimes, using once, few, many, or a class for an expanded clone.

v_call	j_call	d_call	clone_size	cdr3_aa	cdr3_nt
TRBV5-6	TRBJ2-2	NA	NA	CASSLGNANTGELFF	TGTGCCAGCAGCTTGGGCAACGCGAACACCGGGGAGCTGTTTTTT
TRBV12-3/TRBV12-4	TRBJ1-5	NA	NA	CASSRGLTQHF	TGTGCCAGCAGTCGGGGACTGACCCAGCATTTT
TRBV5-6	TRBJ1-5	TRBD1	few	CASRGDRGASNQPQHF	TGTGCCAGCAGGGGAGACAGGGGAGCTAGCAATCAGCCCCAGCATTTT
TRBV12-3/TRBV12-4	TRBJ2-7	NA	few	CASSLVQGAEQYF	TGTGCCAGCAGTTTAGTACAGGGCGCCGAGCAGTACTTC
TRBV20-1	TRBJ2-1	NA	many	CSARGPKGSSYNEQFF	TGCAGTGCTAGAGGACCGAAAGGGAGCTCCTACAATGAGCAGTTCTTC
TRBV6-2/TRBV6-3	TRBJ1-5	NA	NA	CASSYDGEGNSLRSNQPQHF	TGTGCCAGCAGTTACGATGGAGAGGGGAACTCGTTACGGAGCAATCAGCCCCAGCATTTT
TRBV7-2	TRBJ1-2	TRBD1	NA	CASSLIGGEDGYTF	TGTGCCAGCAGCTTAATAGGGGGCGAGGATGGCTACACCTTC
TRBV29-1	TRBJ2-7	TRBD2	NA	CSVDGLAENSYEQYF	TGCAGCGTTGACGGGCTAGCGGAGAACTCCTACGAGCAGTACTTC
TRBV12-3/TRBV12-4	TRBJ2-7	TRBD2	few	CASSFLSGGGRTEWEQYF	TGTGCCAGCAGTTTTTTATCAGGTGGCGGGAGGACCGAATGGGAGCAGTACTTC
TRBV9	TRBJ2-3	TRBD2	once	CASSVFLRGISDTQYF	TGTGCCAGCAGCGTATTTCTGCGGGGGATCTCAGATACGCAGTATTTT
TRBV6-5	TRBJ2-1	TRBD2	few	CASSYSGGLLVFF	TGTGCCAGCAGTTACTCGGGAGGGTTGTTGGTCTTCTTC
TRBV5-1	TRBJ1-3	TRBD1	NA	CASQETGQFGNTIYF	TGCGCCAGCCAGGAGACAGGGCAGTTTGGAAACACCATATATTTT
TRBV12-3/TRBV12-4	TRBJ1-1	NA	many	CASSFDLRTEAFF	TGTGCCAGCAGTTTTGACCTTCGGACAGAAGCTTTCTTT
TRBV12-3/TRBV12-4	TRBJ2-1	TRBD2	many	CASSPSGGGQFF	TGTGCCAGCAGCCCCAGCGGGGGTGGGCAGTTCTTC
TRBV10-2	TRBJ2-3	TRBD2	few	CASRASGGLDTQYF	TGCGCCAGCAGAGCTAGCGGGGGGTTAGATACGCAGTATTTT
TRBV3-1	TRBJ2-1	NA	many	CASSQESVYNEQFF	TGTGCCAGCAGCCAAGAAAGCGTCTACAATGAGCAGTTCTTC